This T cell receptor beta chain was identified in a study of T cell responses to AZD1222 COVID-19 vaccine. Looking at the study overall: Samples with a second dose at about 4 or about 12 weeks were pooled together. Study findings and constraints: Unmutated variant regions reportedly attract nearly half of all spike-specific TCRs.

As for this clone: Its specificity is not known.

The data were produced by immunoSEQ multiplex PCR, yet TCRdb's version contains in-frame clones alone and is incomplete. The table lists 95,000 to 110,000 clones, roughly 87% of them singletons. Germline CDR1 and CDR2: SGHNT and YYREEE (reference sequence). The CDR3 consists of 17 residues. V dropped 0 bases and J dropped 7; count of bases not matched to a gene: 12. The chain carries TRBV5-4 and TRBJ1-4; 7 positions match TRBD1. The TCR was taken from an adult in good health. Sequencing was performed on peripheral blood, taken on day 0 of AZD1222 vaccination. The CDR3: CASSLGAGQAGREKLFF. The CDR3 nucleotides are TGTGCCAGCAGCTTGGGGGCTGGACAGGCGGGCCGTGAAAAACTGTTTTTT.